This is a list of T cell receptor beta chains from one sample in a study of control samples from healthy donors and cancer patients. Sequenced by immunoSEQ multiplex PCR; TCRdb stores in-frame clones only, minus some. The data contain about 120,000 clones, roughly 93% of them singletons. Sequenced material: blood. Receptors were obtained from a man aged 25 to 40 in good health. Both conserved end residues are part of each CDR3. A D gene is named only where the DNA matches it firmly. Size tells how often a clone was seen (once, few, many) or the class of an expanded clone, and some rows leave it out.

CDR3 DNA: TGTGCCAGCTCACCACGACTAGCGGGGGACCCTTTCTCTGGGGCCAACGTCCTGACTTTC
CDR3 protein: CASSPRLAGDPFSGANVLTF
J gene: TRBJ2-6
CDR3 length: 20
clone size: once
D gene: TRBD2
V gene: TRBV18

CDR3 DNA: TGCGCCAGCAGCCAGGGGGCGCGTACAATCACTGAAGCTTTCTTT
CDR3 protein: CASSQGARTITEAFF
J gene: TRBJ1-1
CDR3 length: 15
clone size: -
D gene: TRBD1
V gene: TRBV5-1

CDR3 DNA: TGTGCCAGTAGTATTCCAGGACAGGGCGTCTATGGCTACACCTTC
CDR3 protein: CASSIPGQGVYGYTF
J gene: TRBJ1-2
CDR3 length: 15
clone size: -
D gene: TRBD1
V gene: TRBV19

CDR3 DNA: TGCAGTGCTACAGAGAACACTGAAGCTTTCTTT
CDR3 protein: CSATENTEAFF
J gene: TRBJ1-1
CDR3 length: 11
clone size: once
D gene: -
V gene: TRBV20-1

CDR3 DNA: TGTGCCAGCACGTCACGGGACATCAGGAACGGGGAGCTGTTTTTT
CDR3 protein: CASTSRDIRNGELFF
J gene: TRBJ2-2
CDR3 length: 15
clone size: -
D gene: -
V gene: TRBV5-4

CDR3 DNA: TGTGCCAGCACCAATTTCGGACTAGCGGGGGGACAACAGTACTTC
CDR3 protein: CASTNFGLAGGQQYF
J gene: TRBJ2-7
CDR3 length: 15
clone size: once
D gene: TRBD2
V gene: TRBV6-5

CDR3 DNA: TGTGCCAGCAGCCTCTTTGCGGGGATCCAGCATTTT
CDR3 protein: CASSLFAGIQHF
J gene: TRBJ1-5
CDR3 length: 12
clone size: -
D gene: -
V gene: TRBV28

CDR3 DNA: TGTGCCAGCAGCCTAGCCGACCAGCCCCAGCATTTT
CDR3 protein: CASSLADQPQHF
J gene: TRBJ1-5
CDR3 length: 12
clone size: -
D gene: -
V gene: TRBV5-5

CDR3 DNA: TGTGCCAGCAGCTTAACGGCCCACTACGAGCAGTACTTC
CDR3 protein: CASSLTAHYEQYF
J gene: TRBJ2-7
CDR3 length: 13
clone size: -
D gene: -
V gene: TRBV5-6

CDR3 DNA: TGTGCCAGCAGCCTGCCTAGGGCGACGCGGGAGACCCAGTACTTC
CDR3 protein: CASSLPRATRETQYF
J gene: TRBJ2-5
CDR3 length: 15
clone size: -
D gene: -
V gene: TRBV5-6

CDR3 DNA: TGCGCCAGCAGCTTGAACAGGCGGGATGGAGGCTACACCTTC
CDR3 protein: CASSLNRRDGGYTF
J gene: TRBJ1-2
CDR3 length: 14
clone size: -
D gene: -
V gene: TRBV5-1

CDR3 DNA: TGTGCCACCGAATTAGGGGATGGAAGGCAGCCCCAGCATTTT
CDR3 protein: CATELGDGRQPQHF
J gene: TRBJ1-5
CDR3 length: 14
clone size: -
D gene: -
V gene: TRBV15

CDR3 DNA: TGCGCCAGCAGCCAAGAAGGGTGGAAGGAAGGCTATGGCTACACCTTC
CDR3 protein: CASSQEGWKEGYGYTF
J gene: TRBJ1-2
CDR3 length: 16
clone size: -
D gene: -
V gene: TRBV4-1

CDR3 DNA: TGTGCCAGCAGTGGGCAGGGACACCTTAGCAATCAGCCCCAGCATTTT
CDR3 protein: CASSGQGHLSNQPQHF
J gene: TRBJ1-5
CDR3 length: 16
clone size: -
D gene: -
V gene: TRBV2

CDR3 DNA: TGTGCCAGCAGCTTGGGGGCTAGCGGGTTACTTTACAATGAGCAGTTCTTC
CDR3 protein: CASSLGASGLLYNEQFF
J gene: TRBJ2-1
CDR3 length: 17
clone size: -
D gene: TRBD2
V gene: TRBV5-5

CDR3 DNA: TGTGCCAGCAGCTTGACAGGGTTGGAGGAAAAACTGTTTTTT
CDR3 protein: CASSLTGLEEKLFF
J gene: TRBJ1-4
CDR3 length: 14
clone size: -
D gene: -
V gene: TRBV5-4

CDR3 DNA: TGCGCCAGCAGCTTGGATGCAGGGCATGGCTACACCTTC
CDR3 protein: CASSLDAGHGYTF
J gene: TRBJ1-2
CDR3 length: 13
clone size: -
D gene: -
V gene: TRBV5-1

CDR3 DNA: TGTGCCAGCAGCTTAGGCGGGGCGGGCACCGGGGAGCTGTTTTTT
CDR3 protein: CASSLGGAGTGELFF
J gene: TRBJ2-2
CDR3 length: 15
clone size: few
D gene: -
V gene: TRBV11-3

CDR3 DNA: TGCGCCAGCAGCTCGAAGACAGGGTCGACAGATACGCAGTATTTT
CDR3 protein: CASSSKTGSTDTQYF
J gene: TRBJ2-3
CDR3 length: 15
clone size: -
D gene: TRBD1
V gene: TRBV5-1

CDR3 DNA: TGTGCCAGCAGCCAAAGGACTAGCGGGGGACTGTATTTT
CDR3 protein: CASSQRTSGGLYF
J gene: TRBJ2-3
CDR3 length: 13
clone size: -
D gene: TRBD2
V gene: TRBV3-1/TRBV3-2

CDR3 DNA: TGTGCCAGCAGGACTGCGTGGGCGACTGAAGCTTTCTTT
CDR3 protein: CASRTAWATEAFF
J gene: TRBJ1-1
CDR3 length: 13
clone size: -
D gene: -
V gene: TRBV2

CDR3 DNA: TGTGCCAGCTCTCAACCAGGGGGAAACACCATATATTTT
CDR3 protein: CASSQPGGNTIYF
J gene: TRBJ1-3
CDR3 length: 13
clone size: -
D gene: -
V gene: TRBV6-5

CDR3 DNA: TGTGCCAGCGGCTGGGACGACACTGAAGCTTTCTTT
CDR3 protein: CASGWDDTEAFF
J gene: TRBJ1-1
CDR3 length: 12
clone size: few
D gene: -
V gene: TRBV3-1/TRBV3-2

CDR3 DNA: TGTGCCAGCAGCCGAACAGGGGCCGCCTCTGGGGCCAACGTCCTGACTTTC
CDR3 protein: CASSRTGAASGANVLTF
J gene: TRBJ2-6
CDR3 length: 17
clone size: -
D gene: TRBD1
V gene: TRBV13

CDR3 DNA: TGTGCCAGCAGCTTTCGCGTGGGGGCGAGTAAGGAGACCCAGTACTTC
CDR3 protein: CASSFRVGASKETQYF
J gene: TRBJ2-5
CDR3 length: 16
clone size: -
D gene: -
V gene: TRBV7-7

CDR3 DNA: TGTGCCAGCAGTTTAGCGGGGGCCGGCTATGGCTACACCTTC
CDR3 protein: CASSLAGAGYGYTF
J gene: TRBJ1-2
CDR3 length: 14
clone size: -
D gene: -
V gene: TRBV28

CDR3 DNA: TGTGCCAGCAGCCTAACAAGATACGAGCAGTACTTC
CDR3 protein: CASSLTRYEQYF
J gene: TRBJ2-7
CDR3 length: 12
clone size: -
D gene: -
V gene: TRBV2

CDR3 DNA: TGTGCCAGCAGCCCCGGTCAGGGCCATAATTCACCCCTCCACTTT
CDR3 protein: CASSPGQGHNSPLHF
J gene: TRBJ1-6
CDR3 length: 15
clone size: -
D gene: -
V gene: TRBV7-6

CDR3 DNA: TGCAGCGTCGTATTCCTTACTGACAGGAACACTGAAGCTTTCTTT
CDR3 protein: CSVVFLTDRNTEAFF
J gene: TRBJ1-1
CDR3 length: 15
clone size: -
D gene: -
V gene: TRBV29-1

CDR3 DNA: TGTGCCATCAGTGATTACACAGATACGCAGTATTTT
CDR3 protein: CAISDYTDTQYF
J gene: TRBJ2-3
CDR3 length: 12
clone size: -
D gene: -
V gene: TRBV10-3

CDR3 DNA: TGTGCCAGCAGTGCCGGCTTCCCCGCGGTCGGTTATAACTATGGCTACACCTTC
CDR3 protein: CASSAGFPAVGYNYGYTF
J gene: TRBJ1-2
CDR3 length: 18
clone size: once
D gene: -
V gene: TRBV2

CDR3 DNA: TGTGCCAGCAGCTTAGATCTAGCAGCAGAGTGGAACACTGAAGCTTTCTTT
CDR3 protein: CASSLDLAAEWNTEAFF
J gene: TRBJ1-1
CDR3 length: 17
clone size: -
D gene: -
V gene: TRBV11-2

CDR3 DNA: TGTGCCAGCAGTCGAGACAGGGGGCGGACTGAAGCTTTCTTT
CDR3 protein: CASSRDRGRTEAFF
J gene: TRBJ1-1
CDR3 length: 14
clone size: -
D gene: TRBD1
V gene: TRBV7-9

CDR3 DNA: TGTGCCAGCAGCCAAAAGCCCGGTTGGGGGCAGTTCTTC
CDR3 protein: CASSQKPGWGQFF
J gene: TRBJ2-1
CDR3 length: 13
clone size: -
D gene: -
V gene: TRBV14

CDR3 DNA: TGTGCCAGCAGTCCCCGAACCTCACAGCACGGCTACACCTTC
CDR3 protein: CASSPRTSQHGYTF
J gene: TRBJ1-2
CDR3 length: 14
clone size: few
D gene: -
V gene: TRBV6-6

CDR3 DNA: TGTGCCAGCAGCTTAGAACGCCAGCCCGAGAGCGACAGGGGAGAATCTATGAACACTGAAGCTTTCTTT
CDR3 protein: CASSLERQPESDRGESMNTEAFF
J gene: TRBJ1-1
CDR3 length: 23
clone size: -
D gene: TRBD1
V gene: TRBV11-3

CDR3 DNA: TGTGCCAGTAGTCCTCGTGGGAGGAACACTGAAGCTTTCTTT
CDR3 protein: CASSPRGRNTEAFF
J gene: TRBJ1-1
CDR3 length: 14
clone size: -
D gene: -
V gene: TRBV19

CDR3 DNA: TGTGCCAGCAGTAGAGAGGTCAGGCCGCTTGATGCCACAGATACGCAGTATTTT
CDR3 protein: CASSREVRPLDATDTQYF
J gene: TRBJ2-3
CDR3 length: 18
clone size: once
D gene: -
V gene: TRBV9

CDR3 DNA: TGTGCCAGCATCCAGGGAGGGAGTGAAAAACTGTTTTTT
CDR3 protein: CASIQGGSEKLFF
J gene: TRBJ1-4
CDR3 length: 13
clone size: -
D gene: -
V gene: TRBV28

CDR3 DNA: TGTGCCAGCAGTTACTCGAGCAATCAGCCCCAGCATTTT
CDR3 protein: CASSYSSNQPQHF
J gene: TRBJ1-5
CDR3 length: 13
clone size: once
D gene: -
V gene: TRBV6-5

CDR3 DNA: TGTGCCAGCAGCGAGAGGACCGGGGAGCTGTTTTTT
CDR3 protein: CASSERTGELFF
J gene: TRBJ2-2
CDR3 length: 12
clone size: -
D gene: -
V gene: TRBV7-2

CDR3 DNA: TGTGCCAGCAGCGTAGACCGGGGGGCCGAAGCTTTCTTT
CDR3 protein: CASSVDRGAEAFF
J gene: TRBJ1-1
CDR3 length: 13
clone size: once
D gene: -
V gene: TRBV9

CDR3 DNA: TGTGCCAGCAGCAGCGGGACTCCCGTGGACTATGGCTACACCTTC
CDR3 protein: CASSSGTPVDYGYTF
J gene: TRBJ1-2
CDR3 length: 15
clone size: -
D gene: -
V gene: TRBV21-1

CDR3 DNA: TGCGCCAGCAGCCAAGCCCCAGTAGGGGTGGATACGCAGTATTTT
CDR3 protein: CASSQAPVGVDTQYF
J gene: TRBJ2-3
CDR3 length: 15
clone size: -
D gene: -
V gene: TRBV4-1

CDR3 DNA: TGTGCCAGCTCACCAGGACTAGCGAACACAGATACGCAGTATTTT
CDR3 protein: CASSPGLANTDTQYF
J gene: TRBJ2-3
CDR3 length: 15
clone size: -
D gene: TRBD2
V gene: TRBV18

CDR3 DNA: TGTGCCAGCAGCATCAGTTCCGGGACAGGGGTTGGTAGCACTGAAGCTTTCTTT
CDR3 protein: CASSISSGTGVGSTEAFF
J gene: TRBJ1-1
CDR3 length: 18
clone size: -
D gene: TRBD1
V gene: TRBV6-4

CDR3 DNA: TGCGCCAGCAGCTTGGCCGGACAGGGAATCGATACGCAGTATTTT
CDR3 protein: CASSLAGQGIDTQYF
J gene: TRBJ2-3
CDR3 length: 15
clone size: -
D gene: TRBD1
V gene: TRBV5-1

CDR3 DNA: TGTGCCTGGGTTCGAGGACACCCCATGGATACGCAGTATTTT
CDR3 protein: CAWVRGHPMDTQYF
J gene: TRBJ2-3
CDR3 length: 14
clone size: once
D gene: -
V gene: TRBV30

CDR3 DNA: TGTGCCAGCAGCTTGGAACTAGCGGGGGTCAATGAGCAGTTCTTC
CDR3 protein: CASSLELAGVNEQFF
J gene: TRBJ2-1
CDR3 length: 15
clone size: -
D gene: TRBD2
V gene: TRBV5-4

CDR3 DNA: TGTGCCAGTAGTACTCCACAGAGCTCCTACAATGAGCAGTTCTTC
CDR3 protein: CASSTPQSSYNEQFF
J gene: TRBJ2-1
CDR3 length: 15
clone size: -
D gene: -
V gene: TRBV19

CDR3 DNA: TGTGCCAGTAGTATACCCGGGGCTGACATTCAGTACTTC
CDR3 protein: CASSIPGADIQYF
J gene: TRBJ2-4
CDR3 length: 13
clone size: -
D gene: -
V gene: TRBV19

CDR3 DNA: TGTGCCAGCAGATCCGGATGGGGGTACTATGGCTACACCTTC
CDR3 protein: CASRSGWGYYGYTF
J gene: TRBJ1-2
CDR3 length: 14
clone size: -
D gene: -
V gene: TRBV28

CDR3 DNA: TGTGCCAGCAGTTTAAGCAAATCACCCCTCCACTTT
CDR3 protein: CASSLSKSPLHF
J gene: TRBJ1-6
CDR3 length: 12
clone size: -
D gene: -
V gene: TRBV28

CDR3 DNA: TGTGCCAGCAATCCGGGGGTCTACAATGAGCAGTTCTTC
CDR3 protein: CASNPGVYNEQFF
J gene: TRBJ2-1
CDR3 length: 13
clone size: -
D gene: -
V gene: TRBV2

CDR3 DNA: TGTGCCAGCAGCCCCGTTACAGGGGAGGGCTACACCTTC
CDR3 protein: CASSPVTGEGYTF
J gene: TRBJ1-2
CDR3 length: 13
clone size: -
D gene: TRBD1
V gene: TRBV7-9

CDR3 DNA: TGCGCCAGCAGCCAAGATAGTAGAGGGGGCAGGACTGAAGCTTTCTTT
CDR3 protein: CASSQDSRGGRTEAFF
J gene: TRBJ1-1
CDR3 length: 16
clone size: -
D gene: TRBD1
V gene: TRBV4-1

CDR3 DNA: TGTGCCAGCAGCCAAGCCGGACTAGGCCTGGGGAACAATGAGCAGTTCTTC
CDR3 protein: CASSQAGLGLGNNEQFF
J gene: TRBJ2-1
CDR3 length: 17
clone size: -
D gene: TRBD2
V gene: TRBV4-2

CDR3 DNA: TGTGCCAGCAGCGTGGGGCAGGGGGAGACCCAGTACTTC
CDR3 protein: CASSVGQGETQYF
J gene: TRBJ2-5
CDR3 length: 13
clone size: -
D gene: -
V gene: TRBV5-4

CDR3 DNA: TGTGCCAGTAGTGCCCGACAGGGGAATGGCTACACCTTC
CDR3 protein: CASSARQGNGYTF
J gene: TRBJ1-2
CDR3 length: 13
clone size: -
D gene: TRBD1
V gene: TRBV19